This T cell receptor (beta chain) was found in a study of T cell responses to AZD1222 COVID-19 vaccine. CDR1 and CDR2 from the germline V gene are SNHLY and FYNNEI. Trimming took off 6 bases at V and 0 bases at J, with 9 bases between the two ends. The CDR3 runs 14 residues. Some clones are missing from TCRdb's copy, which holds only in-frame ones; the method was immunoSEQ multiplex PCR. The sample yields some 160,000 clones, under 95% seen once. J is TRBJ1-3 and V is TRBV2, with D unclear. This TCR came from an adult who received the AZD1222 COVID-19 vaccine. Sequenced material: peripheral blood, taken 28 days after the second AZD1222 dose. The chain's CDR3 is CASRVPVSGNTIYF. DNA of the CDR3: TGTGCCAGCAGAGTACCGGTCTCTGGAAACACCATATATTTT.